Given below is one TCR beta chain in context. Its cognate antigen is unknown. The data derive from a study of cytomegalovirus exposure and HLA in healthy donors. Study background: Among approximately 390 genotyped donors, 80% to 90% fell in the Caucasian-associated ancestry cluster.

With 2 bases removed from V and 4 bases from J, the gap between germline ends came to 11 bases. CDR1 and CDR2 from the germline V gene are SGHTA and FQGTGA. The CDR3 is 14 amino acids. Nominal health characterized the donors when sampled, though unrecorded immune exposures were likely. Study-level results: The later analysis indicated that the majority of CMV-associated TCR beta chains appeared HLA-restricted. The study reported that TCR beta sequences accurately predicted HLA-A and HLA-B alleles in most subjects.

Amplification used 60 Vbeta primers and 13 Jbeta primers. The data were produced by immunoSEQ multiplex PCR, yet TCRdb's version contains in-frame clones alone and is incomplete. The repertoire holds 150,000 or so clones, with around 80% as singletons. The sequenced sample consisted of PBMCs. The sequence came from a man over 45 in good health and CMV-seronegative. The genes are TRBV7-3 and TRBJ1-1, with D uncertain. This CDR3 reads CASSLRGVGTEAFF. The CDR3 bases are TGTGCCAGCAGCTTACGGGGAGTCGGCACTGAAGCTTTCTTT.